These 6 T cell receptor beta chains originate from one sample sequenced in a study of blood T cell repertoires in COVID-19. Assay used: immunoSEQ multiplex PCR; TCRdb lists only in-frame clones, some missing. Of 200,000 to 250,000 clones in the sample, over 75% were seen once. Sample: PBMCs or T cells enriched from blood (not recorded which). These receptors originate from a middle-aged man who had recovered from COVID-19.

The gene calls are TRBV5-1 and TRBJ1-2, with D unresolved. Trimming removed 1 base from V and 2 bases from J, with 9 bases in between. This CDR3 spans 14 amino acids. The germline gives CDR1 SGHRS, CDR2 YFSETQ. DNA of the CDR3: TGCGCCAGCAGCTTGCCAGGAACCAACTATGGCTACACCTTC. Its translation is CASSLPGTNYGYTF.

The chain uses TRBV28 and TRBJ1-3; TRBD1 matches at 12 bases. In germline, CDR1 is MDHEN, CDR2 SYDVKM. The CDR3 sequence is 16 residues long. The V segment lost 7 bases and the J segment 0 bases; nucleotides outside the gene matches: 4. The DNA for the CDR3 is TGTGCCAGCAAGGGACAGGGGGCCAACTCTGGAAACACCATATATTTT. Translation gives CASKGQGANSGNTIYF.

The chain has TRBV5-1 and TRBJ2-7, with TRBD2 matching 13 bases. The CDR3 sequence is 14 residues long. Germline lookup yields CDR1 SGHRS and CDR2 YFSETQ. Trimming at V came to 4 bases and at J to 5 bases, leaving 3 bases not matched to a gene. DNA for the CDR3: TGCGCCAGCAGCAAAGGACTAGCGGGAGACGAGCAGTACTTC. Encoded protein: CASSKGLAGDEQYF.

The CDR3 nucleotides read TGTGCCAGTAGTATCCAGGGCCCCATGAACACTGAAGCTTTCTTT. It translates to CASSIQGPMNTEAFF. The chain is built from TRBV19 and TRBJ1-1; possibly TRBD1 for D (5 bases). Trimming pared 3 bases from V and 0 bases from J, leaving 11 bases between. The germline V gene encodes CDR1 LNHDA and CDR2 SQIVND (reference sequence). This CDR3 region has 15 residues.

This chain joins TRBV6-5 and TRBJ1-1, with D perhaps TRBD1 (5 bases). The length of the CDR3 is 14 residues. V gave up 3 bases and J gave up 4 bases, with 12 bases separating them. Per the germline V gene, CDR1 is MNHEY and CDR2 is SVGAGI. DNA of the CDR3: TGTGCCAGCAGTTATCGCCGGGGGACCACTGAAGCTTTCTTT. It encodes CASSYRRGTTEAFF.

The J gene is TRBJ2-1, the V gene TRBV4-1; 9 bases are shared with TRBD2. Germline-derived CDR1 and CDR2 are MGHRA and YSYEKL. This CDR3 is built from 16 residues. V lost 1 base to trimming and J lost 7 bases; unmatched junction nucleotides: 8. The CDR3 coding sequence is TGCGCCAGCAGCCAAGGGTTGCGGGAGGGCCTGAATGAGCAGTTCTTC. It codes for CASSQGLREGLNEQFF.